These T cell receptor beta chains were read from a single sample in a study of T cell responses to AZD1222 COVID-19 vaccine. Profiling relied on immunoSEQ multiplex PCR, and the TCRdb table lists in-frame clones only, not all of them. This table has some 110,000 clones, roughly 84% appearing once. The sample consisted of peripheral blood, taken 28 days after the second AZD1222 dose. The receptors shown here come from an adult who received the AZD1222 COVID-19 vaccine. Both conserved end residues are part of each CDR3.

v_gene	len	j_gene	CDR3aa
TRBV4-1	15	TRBJ1-5	CASSHHSGGNQPQHF
TRBV3-1/TRBV3-2	14	TRBJ1-2	CASSQFRGIYGYTF
TRBV2	14	TRBJ1-5	CASSGQGPNQPQHF
TRBV6-5	12	TRBJ1-2	CASRTTAYGYTF
TRBV19	16	TRBJ2-3	CASRPLAGPTTDTQYF
TRBV27	14	TRBJ1-1	CASSRERENTEAFF
TRBV5-5	18	TRBJ2-2	CASSLALTSGTGNGELFF
TRBV5-1	13	TRBJ1-3	CASSFQGENTIYF
TRBV7-2	15	TRBJ1-5	CASSLTSGPNQPQHF
TRBV24-1	16	TRBJ1-5	CATSDAGQGDSQPQHF
TRBV19	12	TRBJ2-3	CASRPRGGTQYF
TRBV7-8	17	TRBJ2-1	CASSRDTSGRAGNEQFF
TRBV29-1	16	TRBJ2-2	CSVVLSGHVSTGELFF